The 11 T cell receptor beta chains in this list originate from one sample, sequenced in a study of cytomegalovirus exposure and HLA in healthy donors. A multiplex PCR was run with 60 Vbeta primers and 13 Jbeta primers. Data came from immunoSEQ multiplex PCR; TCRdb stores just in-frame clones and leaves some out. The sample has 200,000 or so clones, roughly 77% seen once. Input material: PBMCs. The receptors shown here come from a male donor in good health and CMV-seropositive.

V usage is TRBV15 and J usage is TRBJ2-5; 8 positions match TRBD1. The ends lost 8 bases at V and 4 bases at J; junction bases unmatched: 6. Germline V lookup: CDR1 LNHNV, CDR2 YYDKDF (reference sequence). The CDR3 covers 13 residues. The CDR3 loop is CATDDRGGETQYF. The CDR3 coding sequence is TGTGCCACCGACGACAGGGGAGGAGAGACCCAGTACTTC.

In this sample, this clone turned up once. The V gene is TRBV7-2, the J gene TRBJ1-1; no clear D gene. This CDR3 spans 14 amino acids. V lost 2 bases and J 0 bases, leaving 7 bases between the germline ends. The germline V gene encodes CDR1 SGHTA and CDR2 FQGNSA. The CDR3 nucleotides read TGTGCCAGCAGCTTAACGTCGGTGAACACTGAAGCTTTCTTT. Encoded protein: CASSLTSVNTEAFF. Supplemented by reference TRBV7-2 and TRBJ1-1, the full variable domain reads GAGVSQSPSNKVTEKGKDVELRCDPISGHTALYWYRQSLGQGLEFLIYFQGNSAPDKSGLPSDRFSAERTGGSVSTLTIQRTQQEDSAVYLCASSLTSVNTEAFFGQGTRLTVV.

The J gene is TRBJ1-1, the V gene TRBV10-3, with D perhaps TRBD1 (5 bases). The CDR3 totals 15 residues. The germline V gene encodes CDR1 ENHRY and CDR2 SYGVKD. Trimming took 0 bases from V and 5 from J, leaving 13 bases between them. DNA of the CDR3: TGTGCCATCAGTGAGTCGGGGGGGAGAGGAACTGAAGCTTTCTTT. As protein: CAISESGGRGTEAFF.

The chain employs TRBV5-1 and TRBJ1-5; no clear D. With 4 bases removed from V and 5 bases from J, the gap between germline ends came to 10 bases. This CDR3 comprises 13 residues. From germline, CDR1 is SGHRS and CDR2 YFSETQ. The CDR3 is CASSPQPDQPQHF. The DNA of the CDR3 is TGCGCCAGCAGCCCCCAACCGGATCAGCCCCAGCATTTT. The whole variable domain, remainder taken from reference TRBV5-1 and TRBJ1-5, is KAGVTQTPRYLIKTRGQQVTLSCSPISGHRSVSWYQQTPGQGLQFLFEYFSETQRNKGNFPGRFSGRQFSNSRSEMNVSTLELGDSALYLCASSPQPDQPQHFGDGTRLSIL.

As DNA, the CDR3 is TGCGCCAGCAGCCCGAGGCCCGGGACTAGCGGGTCCCGCTCCTACGAGCAGTACTTC. This codes for CASSPRPGTSGSRSYEQYF. The rearrangement joins TRBV5-1 to TRBJ2-7; the match to TRBD2 covers 12 bases. Germline V lookup: CDR1 SGHRS, CDR2 YFSETQ. CDR3 length: 19 residues. Losses at the gene ends were 4 bases for V and 0 bases for J; bases not matched to a gene: 14.

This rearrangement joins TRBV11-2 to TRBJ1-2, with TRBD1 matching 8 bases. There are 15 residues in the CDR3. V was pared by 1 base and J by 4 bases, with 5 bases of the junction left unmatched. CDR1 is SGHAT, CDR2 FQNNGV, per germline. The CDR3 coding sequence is TGTGCCAGCAGCTTAGGGACAGGGTCCGCCTATGGCTACACCTTC. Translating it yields CASSLGTGSAYGYTF.

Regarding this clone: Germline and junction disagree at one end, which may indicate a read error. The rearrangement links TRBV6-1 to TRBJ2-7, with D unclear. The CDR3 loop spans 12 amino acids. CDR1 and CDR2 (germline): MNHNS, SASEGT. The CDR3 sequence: CASTSSGYGQYF. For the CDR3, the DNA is TGTGCCTCCACTTCCTCGGGTTACGGGCAGTACTTC.

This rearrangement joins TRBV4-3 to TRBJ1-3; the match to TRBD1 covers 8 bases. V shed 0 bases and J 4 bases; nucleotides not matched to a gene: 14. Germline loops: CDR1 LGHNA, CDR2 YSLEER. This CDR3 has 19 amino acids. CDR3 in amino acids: CASSQDRVGQGGFGNTIYF. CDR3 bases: TGCGCCAGCAGCCAAGATAGGGTCGGACAGGGTGGTTTCGGAAACACCATATATTTT.

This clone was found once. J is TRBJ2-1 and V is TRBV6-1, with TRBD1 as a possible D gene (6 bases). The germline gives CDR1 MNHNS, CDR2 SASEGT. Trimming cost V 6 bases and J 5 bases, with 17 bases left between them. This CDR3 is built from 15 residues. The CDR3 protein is CASRTGYTSNNEQFF. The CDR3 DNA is TGTGCCAGCAGGACAGGATATACTAGTAACAATGAGCAGTTCTTC.

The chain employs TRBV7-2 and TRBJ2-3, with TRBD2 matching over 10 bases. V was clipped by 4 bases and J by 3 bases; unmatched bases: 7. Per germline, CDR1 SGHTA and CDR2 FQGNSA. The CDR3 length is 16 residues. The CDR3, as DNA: TGTGCCAGCAGCTCAACTAGCGGGGTAGGAACAGATACGCAGTATTTT. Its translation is CASSSTSGVGTDTQYF.

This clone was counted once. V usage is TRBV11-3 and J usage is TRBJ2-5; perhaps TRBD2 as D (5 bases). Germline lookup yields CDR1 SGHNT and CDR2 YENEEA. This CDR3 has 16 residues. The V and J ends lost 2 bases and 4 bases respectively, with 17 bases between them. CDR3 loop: CASSLRASGSAETQYF. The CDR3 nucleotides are TGTGCCAGCAGCTTACGAGCGTCGGGGTCCGCAGAGACCCAGTACTTC.